The 13 T cell receptor beta chains listed next were all sequenced from one sample in a study of blood T cell repertoires in COVID-19. Sequencing was performed with immunoSEQ multiplex PCR; in TCRdb, only in-frame clones are kept and a portion is missing. In the table there are 200,000 to 250,000 clones, 84% of which are singletons. The material sequenced was PBMCs or T cells enriched from blood (not recorded which). Receptors were obtained from a man aged 60 to 75 who had recovered from COVID-19.

The chain combines TRBV15 with TRBJ2-2; D may be TRBD2 (6 bases). CDR3 length equals 15 residues. Germline assignment: CDR1 LNHNV and CDR2 YYDKDF (reference sequence). V was trimmed by 0 bases and J by 3 bases, leaving 8 bases between them. CDR3 sequence reads: CATSRDGGDTGELFF. The CDR3 DNA follows: TGTGCCACCAGCAGAGATGGAGGGGACACCGGGGAGCTGTTTTTT.

V usage is TRBV29-1 and J usage is TRBJ1-5, with unresolved D. Looked up from germline, CDR1 is SQVTM and CDR2 is ANQGSEA. The CDR3 is made up of 12 amino acids. V was pared by 2 bases and J by 9 bases, with 11 bases between. The CDR3 nucleotides read TGCAGCGTTGAATCATCTGCCGGGCCCCAGCATTTT. It yields the protein CSVESSAGPQHF.

Here the CDR3 DNA reads TGTGCCAGCAGAGCGACTAGCGTGGGAGATACGCAGTATTTT. Its translation is CASRATSVGDTQYF. The chain couples TRBV6-5 to TRBJ2-3; 8 bases map to TRBD2. This CDR3 contains 14 residues. Germline values: CDR1 MNHEY, CDR2 SVGAGI. The ends lost 6 bases at V and 5 bases at J; junction bases unmatched: 7.

CDR3 region: CASTPTDRVNEQFF. The CDR3 nucleotides read TGTGCCAGTACCCCTACAGACAGGGTCAATGAGCAGTTCTTC. The chain joins TRBV19 to TRBJ2-1, with 7 bases that match TRBD1. The CDR3 is 14 amino acids. Germline values: CDR1 LNHDA, CDR2 SQIVND (reference sequence). The ends lost 7 bases at V and 6 bases at J; junction bases unmatched: 9.

V usage is TRBV25-1 and J usage is TRBJ2-7, with TRBD1 as a possible D gene (5 bases). The germline V gene has CDR1 MGHDK and CDR2 SYGVNS. V lost 3 bases, J lost 6 bases, and 15 bases lay in between. CDR3 length equals 14 residues. In DNA, the CDR3 is TGTGCCAGCAGTGACAGGGATTCCCAGACCGAGCAGTACTTC. Residues: CASSDRDSQTEQYF.

For the CDR3, the DNA is TGTGCCTGGAGTAACCCCGGGACAGGGAGGGGCCTCCACTTT. Its protein product is CAWSNPGTGRGLHF. V is TRBV30 and J is TRBJ1-6; 9 bases are a match to TRBD1. The CDR3 contains 14 residues. CDR1 is GTSNPN and CDR2 is SVGIG in the germline V gene (reference sequence). V trimming: 2 bases; J trimming: 15 bases; junction bases outside the gene matches: 11.

V gene TRBV11-3 combines with J gene TRBJ1-2, with D perhaps matching TRBD1 (6 bases). The V end was cut by 0 bases, the J end by 4 bases, with 12 bases between. The CDR3 is 15 residues long. Germline V gives CDR1 SGHNT, CDR2 YENEEA. CDR3 in amino acids: CASSLDSRGFYGYTF. For the CDR3, the DNA is TGTGCCAGCAGCTTAGATTCCAGGGGTTTCTATGGCTACACCTTC.

V usage is TRBV9 and J usage is TRBJ1-6; tentative D call: TRBD1 (6 bases). Trimming took off 4 bases at V and 10 bases at J, with 12 bases between the two ends. The germline gives CDR1 SGDLS, CDR2 YYNGEE. The CDR3 runs to 13 residues. DNA of the CDR3: TGTGCCAGCAGCACGGGGGGGGGCTCACCCCTCCACTTT. Translated: CASSTGGGSPLHF.

V usage is TRBV5-1 and J usage is TRBJ1-4; unclear D gene. CDR1 SGHRS and CDR2 YFSETQ come from the germline V gene. This CDR3 has 17 residues. Trimming pared 0 bases from V and 8 bases from J, leaving 20 bases between. The CDR3: CASSLGVWGGKPEKLFF. The CDR3 DNA reads TGCGCCAGCAGCTTGGGAGTTTGGGGAGGGAAACCCGAAAAACTGTTTTTT.

This chain joins TRBV7-6 and TRBJ1-1, with TRBD1 as a possible D gene (5 bases). Germline CDR1 is SGHVS and CDR2 is FNYEAQ. Deletions cut 5 bases from V and 4 bases from J, with 17 bases between. The CDR3 contains 15 residues. CDR3 nucleotide sequence: TGTGCCAGCAGCGCAACTCCGGGGGGATCCACTGAAGCTTTCTTT. Its translation is CASSATPGGSTEAFF.

A note on this clone: Other DNA sequences in this specimen translate into the identical CDR3. The gene calls are TRBV2 and TRBJ1-5; 7 bases map to TRBD1. The germline V gene encodes CDR1 SNHLY and CDR2 FYNNEI. V lost 4 bases, J lost 6 bases, and 3 bases stayed unmatched. The CDR3 sequence is 13 residues long. CDR3 region: CASSGQGGQPQHF. The DNA of the CDR3 is TGTGCCAGCAGTGGACAGGGAGGTCAGCCCCAGCATTTT.

V and J are TRBV2 and TRBJ2-5; D gene ambiguous. CDR1 SNHLY and CDR2 FYNNEI come from the germline V gene. This CDR3 spans 13 amino acids. Trimming stripped 4 bases from V and 3 bases from J, with 9 bases between. CDR3 protein: CASSGAREETQYF. The CDR3 bases are TGTGCCAGCAGTGGCGCTAGAGAAGAGACCCAGTACTTC.

The chain couples TRBV7-3 to TRBJ2-5; 10 bases are shared with TRBD2. With 5 bases clipped from V and 5 bases from J, the junction kept 2 bases outside the gene matches. Germline V CDR1 and CDR2: SGHTA, FQGTGA. CDR3 length: 13 residues. CDR3 protein: CASSLSGGETQYF. The DNA of the CDR3 is TGTGCCAGCAGCCTTAGCGGGGGGGAGACCCAGTACTTC.